Shown below are 3 T cell receptor beta chains from a single sample sequenced in a study of blood T cell repertoires in COVID-19. Sequenced by immunoSEQ multiplex PCR; TCRdb stores in-frame clones only, minus some. The data contain 150,000 or so clones, 85% to 90% of them seen just once; the ten biggest clones take up under 15%. Sequenced sample: peripheral blood. Receptors originate from a man younger than 30 with COVID-19, enrolled during active disease.

This clone was found a few times. The rearrangement uses TRBV2 and TRBJ1-4, with 11 bases aligning to TRBD1. The ends lost 5 bases at V and 7 bases at J; junction bases unmatched: 6. Per germline, CDR1 SNHLY and CDR2 FYNNEI. This CDR3 is 15 amino acids long. The chain's CDR3 is CASSSAGTGGEKLFF. CDR3 in DNA: TGTGCCAGCAGTAGTGCCGGGACAGGGGGTGAAAAACTGTTTTTT.

The CDR3 DNA reads TGCGCCAGCAGCTTCCCTAGTAGCGGGAGCGACGAGCAGTACTTC. Amino acids: CASSFPSSGSDEQYF. The chain has TRBV5-1 and TRBJ2-7; 9 nucleotides align to TRBD2. The trim removed 2 bases at V and 5 bases at J, leaving 8 bases unmatched. The CDR3 consists of 15 residues. Germline CDR1 reads SGHRS; CDR2 reads YFSETQ.

In its sample, this clone was seen once. The chain employs TRBV10-3 and TRBJ1-2; TRBD1 might be the D (6 bases). The CDR3 contains 15 residues. Per the germline V gene, CDR1 is ENHRY and CDR2 is SYGVKD. V was trimmed by 7 bases and J by 2 bases, leaving 17 bases between them. The CDR3 loop reads CAITPRQAANYGYTF. CDR3 nucleotides: TGTGCCATCACCCCGAGACAGGCCGCAAACTATGGCTACACCTTC.